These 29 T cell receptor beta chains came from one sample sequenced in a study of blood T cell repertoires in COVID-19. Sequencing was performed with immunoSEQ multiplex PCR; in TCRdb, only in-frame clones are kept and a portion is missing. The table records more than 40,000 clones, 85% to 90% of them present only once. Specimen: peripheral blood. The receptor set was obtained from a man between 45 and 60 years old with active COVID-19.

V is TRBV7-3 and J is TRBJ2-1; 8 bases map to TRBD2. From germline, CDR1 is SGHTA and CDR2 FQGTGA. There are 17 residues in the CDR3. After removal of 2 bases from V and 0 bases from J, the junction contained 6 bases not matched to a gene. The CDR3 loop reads CASSLSGSGSSYNEQFF. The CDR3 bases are TGTGCCAGCAGCTTATCGGGAAGCGGGAGCTCCTACAATGAGCAGTTCTTC.

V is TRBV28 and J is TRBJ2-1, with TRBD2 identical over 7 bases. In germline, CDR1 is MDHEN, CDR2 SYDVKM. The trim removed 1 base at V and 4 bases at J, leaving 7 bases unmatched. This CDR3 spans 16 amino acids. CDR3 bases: TGTGCCAGCAGTTTATTGTCGGGGGAGGGGTACAATGAGCAGTTCTTC. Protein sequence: CASSLLSGEGYNEQFF.

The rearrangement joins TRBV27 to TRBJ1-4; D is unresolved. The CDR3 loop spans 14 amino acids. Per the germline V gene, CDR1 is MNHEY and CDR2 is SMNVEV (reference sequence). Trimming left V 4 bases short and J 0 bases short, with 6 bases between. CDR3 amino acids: CASSSHATNEKLFF. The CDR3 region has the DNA TGTGCCAGCAGTTCACATGCAACTAATGAAAAACTGTTTTTT.

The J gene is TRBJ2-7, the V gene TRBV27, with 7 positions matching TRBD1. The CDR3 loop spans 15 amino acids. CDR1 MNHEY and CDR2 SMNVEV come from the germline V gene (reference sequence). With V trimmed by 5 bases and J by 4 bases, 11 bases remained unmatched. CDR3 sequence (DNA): TGTGCCAGCAGTCCAAGGACAGGTTTCCCATACGAGCAGTACTTC. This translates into CASSPRTGFPYEQYF.

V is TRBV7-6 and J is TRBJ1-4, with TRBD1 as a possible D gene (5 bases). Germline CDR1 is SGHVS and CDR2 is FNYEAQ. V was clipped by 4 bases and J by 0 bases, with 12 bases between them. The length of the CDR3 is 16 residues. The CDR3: CASSSPTGATNEKLFF. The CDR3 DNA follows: TGTGCCAGCAGCTCCCCGACGGGGGCAACTAATGAAAAACTGTTTTTT.

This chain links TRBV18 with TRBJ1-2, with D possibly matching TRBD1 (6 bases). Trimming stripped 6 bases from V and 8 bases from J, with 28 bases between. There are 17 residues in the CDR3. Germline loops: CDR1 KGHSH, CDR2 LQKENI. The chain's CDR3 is CASSPKAPGQSSWGYTF. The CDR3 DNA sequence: TGTGCCAGCTCGCCCAAGGCCCCCGGACAGAGCTCTTGGGGCTACACCTTC.

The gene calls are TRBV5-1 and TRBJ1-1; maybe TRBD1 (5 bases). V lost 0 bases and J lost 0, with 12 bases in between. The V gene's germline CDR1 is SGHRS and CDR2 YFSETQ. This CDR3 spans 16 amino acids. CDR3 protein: CASSLGQSSMNTEAFF. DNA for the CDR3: TGCGCCAGCAGCTTGGGACAGTCTAGTATGAACACTGAAGCTTTCTTT.

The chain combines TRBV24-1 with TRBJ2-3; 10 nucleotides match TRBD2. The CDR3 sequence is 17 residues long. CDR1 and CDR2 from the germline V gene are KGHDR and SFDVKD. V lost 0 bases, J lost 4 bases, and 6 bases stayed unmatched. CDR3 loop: CATSDLQLAGGPDTQYF. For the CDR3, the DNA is TGTGCCACCAGTGATTTGCAGTTAGCGGGAGGCCCAGATACGCAGTATTTT.

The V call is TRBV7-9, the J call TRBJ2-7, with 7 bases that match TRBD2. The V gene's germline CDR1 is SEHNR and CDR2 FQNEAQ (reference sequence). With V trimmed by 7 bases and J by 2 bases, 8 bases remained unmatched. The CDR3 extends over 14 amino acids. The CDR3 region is CASTPSGETYEQYF. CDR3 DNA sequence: TGTGCCAGCACTCCAAGCGGGGAAACCTACGAGCAGTACTTC.

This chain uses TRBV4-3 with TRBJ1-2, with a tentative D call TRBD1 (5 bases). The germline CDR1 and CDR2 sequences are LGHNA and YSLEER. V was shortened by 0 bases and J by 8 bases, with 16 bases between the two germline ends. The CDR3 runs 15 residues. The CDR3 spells CASSQERGGRRGYTF. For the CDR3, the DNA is TGCGCCAGCAGCCAAGAAAGGGGAGGACGGCGGGGCTACACCTTC.

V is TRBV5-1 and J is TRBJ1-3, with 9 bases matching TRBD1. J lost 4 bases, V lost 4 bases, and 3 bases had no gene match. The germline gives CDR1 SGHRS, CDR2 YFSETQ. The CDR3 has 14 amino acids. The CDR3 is CASSLGQGGNTIYF. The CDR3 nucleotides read TGCGCCAGCAGCCTGGGACAGGGAGGAAACACCATATATTTT.

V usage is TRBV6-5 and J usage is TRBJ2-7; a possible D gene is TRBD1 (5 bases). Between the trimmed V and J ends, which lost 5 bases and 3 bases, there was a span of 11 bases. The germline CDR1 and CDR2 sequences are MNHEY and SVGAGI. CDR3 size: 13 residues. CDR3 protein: CASSSQGRYEQYF. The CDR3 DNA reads TGTGCCAGCAGTAGCCAGGGTCGCTACGAGCAGTACTTC.

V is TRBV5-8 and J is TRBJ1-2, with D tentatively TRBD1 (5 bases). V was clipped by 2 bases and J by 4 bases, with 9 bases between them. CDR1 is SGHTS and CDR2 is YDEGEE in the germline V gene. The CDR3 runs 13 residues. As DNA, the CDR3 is TGTGCCAGCAGCTTCGTAGGGGCCTATGGCTACACCTTC. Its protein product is CASSFVGAYGYTF.

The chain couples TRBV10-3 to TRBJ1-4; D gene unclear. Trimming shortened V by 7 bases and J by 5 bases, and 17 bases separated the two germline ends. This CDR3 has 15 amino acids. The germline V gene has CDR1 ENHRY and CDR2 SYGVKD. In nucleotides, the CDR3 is TGTGCCATCAAAACCTCGGGAGGACGGAATGAAAAACTGTTTTTT. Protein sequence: CAIKTSGGRNEKLFF.

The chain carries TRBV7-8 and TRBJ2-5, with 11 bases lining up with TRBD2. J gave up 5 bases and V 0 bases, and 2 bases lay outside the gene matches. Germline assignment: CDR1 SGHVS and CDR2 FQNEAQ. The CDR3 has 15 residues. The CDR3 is CASSLARLAGETQYF. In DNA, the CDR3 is TGTGCCAGCAGCTTAGCGCGACTAGCGGGGGAGACCCAGTACTTC.

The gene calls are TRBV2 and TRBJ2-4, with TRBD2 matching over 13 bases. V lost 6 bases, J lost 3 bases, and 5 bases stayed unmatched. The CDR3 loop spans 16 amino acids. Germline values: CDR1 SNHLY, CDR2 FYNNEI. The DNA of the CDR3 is TGTGCCAGCAGGACTAGCGGGAGGAGTGGCAAAAACATTCAGTACTTC. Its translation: CASRTSGRSGKNIQYF.

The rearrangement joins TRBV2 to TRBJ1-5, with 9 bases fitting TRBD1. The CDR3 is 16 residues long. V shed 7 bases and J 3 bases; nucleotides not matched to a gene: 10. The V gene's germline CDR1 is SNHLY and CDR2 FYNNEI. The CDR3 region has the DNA TGTGCCAGCATCCGGGACAGGGATCTGGTCAATCAGCCCCAGCATTTT. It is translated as CASIRDRDLVNQPQHF. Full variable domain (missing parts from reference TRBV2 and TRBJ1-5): EPEVTQTPSHQVTQMGQEVILRCVPISNHLYFYWYRQILGQKVEFLVSFYNNEISEKSEIFDDQFSVERPDGSNFTLKIRSTKLEDSAMYFCASIRDRDLVNQPQHFGDGTRLSIL.

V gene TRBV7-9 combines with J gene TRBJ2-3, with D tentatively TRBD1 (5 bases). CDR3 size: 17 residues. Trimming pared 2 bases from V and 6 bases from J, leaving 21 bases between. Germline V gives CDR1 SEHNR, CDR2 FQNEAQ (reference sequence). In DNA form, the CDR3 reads TGTGCCAGCAGCTTACCCCTTCGGATAGGGGATAGGGATACGCAGTATTTT. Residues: CASSLPLRIGDRDTQYF.

The CDR3 reads CAMQQGARGEQFF. The CDR3, as DNA: TGTGCCATGCAACAGGGGGCGAGAGGTGAGCAGTTCTTC. The rearrangement uses TRBV24-1 and TRBJ2-1; TRBD1 matches 9 bases. J gave up 9 bases and V 11 bases, and 10 bases lay outside the gene matches. CDR3 length equals 13 residues. The V gene's germline CDR1 is KGHDR and CDR2 SFDVKD.

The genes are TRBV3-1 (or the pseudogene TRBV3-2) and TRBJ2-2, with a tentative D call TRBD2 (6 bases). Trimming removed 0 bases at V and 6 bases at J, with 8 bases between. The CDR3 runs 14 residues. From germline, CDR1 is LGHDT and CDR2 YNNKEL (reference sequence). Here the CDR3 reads CASSQDRDSGELFF. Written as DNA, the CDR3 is TGTGCCAGCAGCCAAGATCGGGACTCCGGGGAGCTGTTTTTT.

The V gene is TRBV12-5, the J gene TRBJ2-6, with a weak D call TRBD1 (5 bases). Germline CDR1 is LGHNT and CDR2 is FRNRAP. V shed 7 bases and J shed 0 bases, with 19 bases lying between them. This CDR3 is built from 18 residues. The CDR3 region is CASVSGRGSISGANVLTF. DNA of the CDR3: TGTGCTAGTGTTTCAGGGCGCGGATCAATCTCTGGGGCCAACGTCCTGACTTTC.

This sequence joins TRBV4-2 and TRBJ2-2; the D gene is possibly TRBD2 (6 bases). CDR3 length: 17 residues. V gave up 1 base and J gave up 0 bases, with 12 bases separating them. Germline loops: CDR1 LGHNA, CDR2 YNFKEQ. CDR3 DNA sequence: TGTGCCAGCAGCCAAGCCTCGGGGGAGGCGAACACCGGGGAGCTGTTTTTT. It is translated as CASSQASGEANTGELFF.

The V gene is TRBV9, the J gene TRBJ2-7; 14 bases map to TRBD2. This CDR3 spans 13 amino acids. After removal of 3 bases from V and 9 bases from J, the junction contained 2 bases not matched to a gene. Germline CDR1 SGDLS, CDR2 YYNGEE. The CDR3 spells CASSAGTSGGQYF. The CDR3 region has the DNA TGTGCCAGCAGCGCCGGGACTAGCGGGGGGCAGTACTTC.

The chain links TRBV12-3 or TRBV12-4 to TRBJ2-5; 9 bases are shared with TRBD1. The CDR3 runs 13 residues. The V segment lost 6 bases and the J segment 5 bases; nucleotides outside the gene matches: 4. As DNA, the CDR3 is TGTGCCAGCAGGCCGACAGGGGGGGAGACCCAGTACTTC. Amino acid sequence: CASRPTGGETQYF.

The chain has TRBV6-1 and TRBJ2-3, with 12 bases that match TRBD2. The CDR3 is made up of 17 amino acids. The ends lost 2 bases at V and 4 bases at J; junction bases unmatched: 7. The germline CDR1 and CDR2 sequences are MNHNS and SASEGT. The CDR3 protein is CASSELAGGIVADTQYF. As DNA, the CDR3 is TGTGCCAGCAGTGAACTAGCGGGAGGGATAGTTGCAGATACGCAGTATTTT.

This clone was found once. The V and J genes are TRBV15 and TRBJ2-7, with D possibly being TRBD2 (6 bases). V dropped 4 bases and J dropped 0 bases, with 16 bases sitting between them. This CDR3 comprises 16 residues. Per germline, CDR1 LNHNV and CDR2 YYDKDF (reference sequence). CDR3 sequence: CATSKTKGLLSYEQYF. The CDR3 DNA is TGTGCCACCAGCAAAACTAAGGGACTCCTCTCCTACGAGCAGTACTTC.

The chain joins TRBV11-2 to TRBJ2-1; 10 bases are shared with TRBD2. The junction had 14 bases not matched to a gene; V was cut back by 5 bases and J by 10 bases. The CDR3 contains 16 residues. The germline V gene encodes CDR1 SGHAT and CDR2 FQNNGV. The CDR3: CASSQTSGNPQPEQFF. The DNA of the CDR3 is TGTGCCAGCAGCCAAACTAGCGGGAACCCGCAGCCAGAGCAGTTCTTC.

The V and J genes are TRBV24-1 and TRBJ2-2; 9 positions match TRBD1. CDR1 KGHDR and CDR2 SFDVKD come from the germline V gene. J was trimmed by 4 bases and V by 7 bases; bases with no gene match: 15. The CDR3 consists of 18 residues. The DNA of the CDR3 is TGTGCCACCAGCACGACAGGGGGTACTGGGGGTACCACCGGGGAGCTGTTTTTT. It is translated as CATSTTGGTGGTTGELFF.

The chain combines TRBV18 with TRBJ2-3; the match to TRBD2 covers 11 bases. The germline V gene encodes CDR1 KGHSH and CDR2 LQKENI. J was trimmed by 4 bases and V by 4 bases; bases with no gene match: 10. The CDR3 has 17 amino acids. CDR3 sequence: CASSLSLAGGPADTQYF. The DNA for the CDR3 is TGTGCCAGCTCACTTTCCTTAGCGGGAGGGCCTGCAGATACGCAGTATTTT.